The 26 T cell receptor beta chains given below trace back to one sample, sequenced in a study of shared clonotypes between healthy human individuals. Repertoires were generated with immunoSEQ multiplex PCR, while TCRdb's copy carries only in-frame clones and drops some. The sample lists about 2.1 million clones; 85% to 95% were seen once. Positive CCR7 selection of CD45RO-negative cells yielded the naive CD8 cells, and terminally differentiated effector memory CD45RA+ cells were excluded. Material: naive CD8+ T cells from PBMCs. The receptor source for this set is a young man in good health. Some clones in this sample may be carry-over from other donors' samples.

The genes are TRBV19 and TRBJ2-7; 8 nucleotides line up with TRBD1. Per the germline V gene, CDR1 is LNHDA and CDR2 is SQIVND (reference sequence). Trimming at V came to 5 bases and at J to 0 bases, leaving 9 bases not matched to a gene. This CDR3 region has 16 residues. CDR3 sequence reads: CASSFTGGISSYEQYF. CDR3 DNA: TGTGCCAGTAGTTTCACAGGGGGGATTAGCTCCTACGAGCAGTACTTC.

This clone was picked up a small number of times. The sample holds other DNA sequences that translate to the same CDR3. The chain joins TRBV27 to TRBJ2-7; tentatively, D is TRBD1 or TRBD2 (5 bases each). V lost 1 base, J lost 0 bases, and 7 bases lay in between. The CDR3 length is 14 residues. Germline V CDR1 and CDR2: MNHEY, SMNVEV (reference sequence). The CDR3: CASSLFGGSYEQYF. CDR3 nucleotides: TGTGCCAGCAGTTTATTTGGGGGCTCCTACGAGCAGTACTTC.

This chain uses TRBV13 with TRBJ2-7; D not certain. The germline CDR1 and CDR2 sequences are PRHDT and FYEKMQ (reference sequence). This CDR3 region has 14 residues. V was cut by 3 bases and J by 1 base, with 10 bases left in between. CDR3 loop: CASSFGSLSYEQYF. CDR3 coding DNA: TGTGCCAGCAGCTTTGGATCATTGTCCTACGAGCAGTACTTC.

V is TRBV10-3 and J is TRBJ2-3; D is tentatively TRBD1 or TRBD2 (6 bases each). Trimming removed 11 bases from V and 7 bases from J, with 19 bases in between. This CDR3 spans 13 amino acids. Germline CDR1 ENHRY, CDR2 SYGVKD. The chain's CDR3 is CASQVSGAHTQYF. In DNA, the CDR3 is TGTGCCTCTCAAGTCTCGGGGGCACATACGCAGTATTTT.

The chain employs TRBV27 and TRBJ2-7; 10 nucleotides match TRBD2. The junction had 11 bases not matched to a gene; V was cut back by 3 bases and J by 0 bases. Germline CDR1 MNHEY, CDR2 SMNVEV (reference sequence). The CDR3 covers 18 residues. The CDR3 bases are TGTGCCAGCAGTTTGTCCAGCGGGAGGGCCACGAGCTCCTACGAGCAGTACTTC. Its protein is CASSLSSGRATSSYEQYF.

For this clone: The same CDR3 can be traced to other DNA sequences in this sample. The genes are TRBV27 and TRBJ2-4; D ambiguous. Per germline, CDR1 MNHEY and CDR2 SMNVEV (reference sequence). V was clipped by 3 bases and J by 0 bases, with 9 bases between them. The CDR3 is made up of 15 amino acids. The CDR3 DNA follows: TGTGCCAGCAGTTTGTCTTCGCTAGCCAAAAACATTCAGTACTTC. Amino acid sequence: CASSLSSLAKNIQYF.

In the case of this clone: An end of the junction does not agree with germline; a read error may underlie this. The chain combines TRBV11-2 with TRBJ2-4; no clear D. CDR1 SGHAT and CDR2 FQNNGV come from the germline V gene. The CDR3 length is 11 residues. CDR3 bases: TGTGCCAGCAGCTTAGATCAGGTCCCACGATTC. Its translation is CASSLDQVPRF.

The V gene is TRBV28, the J gene TRBJ1-2, with D possibly matching TRBD1 (6 bases). V lost 3 bases and J 6 bases, leaving 14 bases between the germline ends. CDR1 is MDHEN, CDR2 SYDVKM, per germline. The CDR3 runs 14 residues. The CDR3 DNA is TGTGCCAGCAGTTTCGGGCAGGGGAAGAATGGCTACACCTTC. Encoded protein: CASSFGQGKNGYTF.

The gene calls are TRBV27 and TRBJ2-5; D is unresolved. Germline V gene sequence: CDR1 MNHEY, CDR2 SMNVEV (reference sequence). The germline V and J ends were trimmed by 3 bases and 1 base, with 12 bases remaining between them. This CDR3 contains 15 residues. The CDR3 here is CASSLTPQGQETQYF. For the CDR3, the DNA is TGTGCCAGCAGTTTGACCCCCCAAGGCCAAGAGACCCAGTACTTC.

The CDR3 nucleotides read TGTGCCAGCAGTCCAGGGTGGGGGAACACTGAAGCTTTCTTT. It encodes CASSPGWGNTEAFF. The V call is TRBV7-2, the J call TRBJ1-1; tentative D call: TRBD1 (5 bases). Deletions cut 6 bases from V and 1 base from J, with 12 bases between. Germline V gene lookup returns CDR1 SGHTA and CDR2 FQGNSA. CDR3 size: 14 residues.

The J gene is TRBJ2-7, the V gene TRBV28, with 7 nucleotides matching TRBD2. V trimming: 3 bases; J trimming: 3 bases; junction bases outside the gene matches: 2. This CDR3 is built from 13 residues. Looked up from germline, CDR1 is MDHEN and CDR2 is SYDVKM. The CDR3 spells CASSFKRGYEQYF. CDR3 sequence (DNA): TGTGCCAGCAGTTTTAAGCGGGGCTACGAGCAGTACTTC. Drawing the rest from reference TRBV28 and TRBJ2-7, the complete variable domain is DVKVTQSSRYLVKRTGEKVFLECVQDMDHENMFWYRQDPGLGLRLIYFSYDVKMKEKGDIPEGYSVSREKKERFSLILESASTNQTSMYLCASSFKRGYEQYFGPGTRLTVT.

The chain uses TRBV7-8 and TRBJ2-1, with 9 nucleotides matching TRBD2. The germline V gene encodes CDR1 SGHVS and CDR2 FQNEAQ. The CDR3 consists of 15 residues. Unmatched junction bases numbered 6, after V lost 3 bases and J lost 6 bases. CDR3: CASSFLAGAGNEQFF. CDR3 bases: TGTGCCAGCAGCTTTTTAGCGGGAGCGGGCAATGAGCAGTTCTTC. Looking up the rest from reference TRBV7-8 and TRBJ2-1 gives the full variable domain: GAGVSQSPRYKVAKRGQDVALRCDPISGHVSLFWYQQALGQGPEFLTYFQNEAQLDKSGLPSDRFFAERPEGSVSTLKIQRTQQEDSAVYLCASSFLAGAGNEQFFGPGTRLTVL.

V and J are TRBV19 and TRBJ2-7; 9 bases align to TRBD1. Germline CDR1 reads LNHDA; CDR2 reads SQIVND (reference sequence). The CDR3 consists of 15 residues. V dropped 5 bases and J dropped 1; count of bases not matched to a gene: 6. CDR3 DNA sequence: TGTGCCAGTAGTTCCGCGGACAGGGGTTCCTACGAGCAGTACTTC. Translated: CASSSADRGSYEQYF.

The gene calls are TRBV2 and TRBJ2-1; D not certain. The CDR3 length is 14 residues. CDR1 and CDR2 from the germline V gene are SNHLY and FYNNEI. V was cut by 9 bases and J by 0 bases, with 12 bases left in between. The CDR3 protein is CASDGSDSYNEQFF. The CDR3 DNA sequence: TGTGCCAGTGACGGTAGTGACTCCTACAATGAGCAGTTCTTC.

This chain joins TRBV29-1 and TRBJ2-7; TRBD2 aligns across 10 bases. The CDR3 is 15 amino acids. Looked up from germline, CDR1 is SQVTM and CDR2 is ANQGSEA. Trimming cost V 6 bases and J 0 bases; bases outside gene matches: 8. The CDR3 loop reads CSVQRTSGNSYEQYF. The CDR3 DNA is TGCAGCGTCCAAAGGACTAGCGGAAACTCCTACGAGCAGTACTTC.

In this sample, this clone turned up a few times. The rearrangement links TRBV29-1 to TRBJ1-1; 7 bases agree with TRBD1. V gave up 7 bases and J gave up 4 bases; unmatched junction bases: 6. Per germline, CDR1 SQVTM and CDR2 ANQGSEA. This CDR3 is built from 12 residues. The CDR3 DNA reads as TGCAGCGCCCAGACAGGGTCCACTGAAGCTTTCTTT. Residues: CSAQTGSTEAFF.

The rearrangement uses TRBV7-9 and TRBJ1-1, with D tentatively TRBD1 (6 bases). Germline CDR1 and CDR2: SEHNR and FQNEAQ (reference sequence). V was cut by 4 bases and J by 2 bases, with 14 bases left in between. CDR3 length: 15 amino acids. The CDR3 DNA reads as TGTGCCAGCAGCTCCCTCGGGGGGCGAAACACTGAAGCTTTCTTT. As protein: CASSSLGGRNTEAFF.

V and J are TRBV15 and TRBJ2-3, with 10 bases identical to TRBD1. The ends lost 3 bases at V and 4 bases at J; junction bases unmatched: 7. The CDR3 is 16 residues long. CDR1 is LNHNV and CDR2 is YYDKDF in the germline V gene (reference sequence). The CDR3 DNA reads as TGTGCCACCAGCAGGGCGGACAGGGGGAGTTCAGATACGCAGTATTTT. Its protein product is CATSRADRGSSDTQYF.

As concerns this clone: This sample includes further DNA sequences coding for the same CDR3. The J gene is TRBJ2-7, the V gene TRBV28; no reliable D call. The CDR3 runs 13 residues. Trimming removed 2 bases from V and 0 bases from J, with 5 bases in between. Germline V gives CDR1 MDHEN, CDR2 SYDVKM. The CDR3 here is CASSLKSSYEQYF. The CDR3 DNA reads TGTGCCAGCAGTTTAAAGAGCTCCTACGAGCAGTACTTC. Together with reference TRBV28 and TRBJ2-7, the CDR3 gives the full variable domain: DVKVTQSSRYLVKRTGEKVFLECVQDMDHENMFWYRQDPGLGLRLIYFSYDVKMKEKGDIPEGYSVSREKKERFSLILESASTNQTSMYLCASSLKSSYEQYFGPGTRLTVT.

This clone was recorded only once. This chain joins TRBV5-4 and TRBJ2-6, with a weak D call TRBD1 (6 bases). Germline V gene data show CDR1 as SGHNT and CDR2 as YYREEE (reference sequence). Trimming pared 0 bases from V and 4 bases from J, leaving 8 bases between. This CDR3 is built from 15 residues. The chain's CDR3 is CASSLDRAGANVLTF. The DNA for the CDR3 is TGTGCCAGCAGCTTGGACAGGGCCGGGGCCAACGTCCTGACTTTC.

This clone was recorded only once. This chain links TRBV9 with TRBJ1-2, with D possibly being TRBD1 (6 bases). Germline assignment: CDR1 SGDLS and CDR2 YYNGEE. The length of the CDR3 is 16 residues. With 0 bases removed from V and 5 bases from J, the gap between germline ends came to 17 bases. The CDR3: CASSVGPQGPGYGYTF. For the CDR3, the DNA is TGTGCCAGCAGCGTAGGTCCCCAGGGGCCGGGGTATGGCTACACCTTC.

J is TRBJ2-3 and V is TRBV7-9, with unresolved D. Trimming cost V 2 bases and J 5 bases, with 11 bases left between them. This CDR3 spans 14 amino acids. CDR1 is SEHNR and CDR2 is FQNEAQ in the germline V gene (reference sequence). The CDR3 DNA reads as TGTGCCAGCAGCTTAAGCCTAGGTCTAGATACGCAGTATTTT. Translated: CASSLSLGLDTQYF.

The chain has TRBV7-9 and TRBJ2-7; a weak D match, TRBD2 (5 bases). The CDR3 is 15 residues long. V was clipped by 5 bases and J by 6 bases, with 20 bases between them. Looked up from germline, CDR1 is SEHNR and CDR2 is FQNEAQ (reference sequence). The CDR3 loop is CASSPREDLPLEQYF. The CDR3 DNA follows: TGTGCCAGCAGCCCGAGAGAGGACTTGCCTCTCGAGCAGTACTTC.

V is TRBV9 and J is TRBJ2-7, with 7 nucleotides matching TRBD1. The CDR3 spans 17 residues. The V segment lost 6 bases and the J segment 0 bases; nucleotides outside the gene matches: 15. Germline V CDR1 and CDR2: SGDLS, YYNGEE. CDR3 DNA: TGTGCCAGCAACCGGTCCGCATGGGGGACAGCCTCCTACGAGCAGTACTTC. Its protein product is CASNRSAWGTASYEQYF.

The V call is TRBV5-6, the J call TRBJ2-5; weak D call: TRBD1 (6 bases). The germline CDR1 and CDR2 sequences are SGHDT and YYEEEE. The germline V and J ends were trimmed by 2 bases and 3 bases, with 17 bases remaining between them. The length of the CDR3 is 16 residues. The CDR3 coding sequence is TGTGCCAGCAGCTTAGGGACATCCGTAACAAAAGAGACCCAGTACTTC. Translating it yields CASSLGTSVTKETQYF.

The V gene is TRBV28, the J gene TRBJ2-7; D remains unclear. The CDR3 consists of 13 residues. Germline V gene data show CDR1 as MDHEN and CDR2 as SYDVKM. Trimming took off 3 bases at V and 2 bases at J, with 8 bases between the two ends. The CDR3 DNA reads TGTGCCAGCAGTTTCGAAAATACCTACGAGCAGTACTTC. It codes for CASSFENTYEQYF.